The 7 T cell receptor beta chains given below trace back to one sample, sequenced in a study of T-cell reconstitution after alpha-beta-depleted transplantation in children. Construction of the TCRbeta library involved unique molecular identifiers. From the PCR reads, TCRdb called clonotypes with MiXCR, one entry per CDR3 protein. Among fewer than 25,000 distinct CDR3 sequences listed, approximately 10% were seen once. The specimen comprised PBMCs from the stem cell graft donor, sampled from the stem cell graft. Receptor source: a human donor who donated a stem cell graft to a child with chronic granulomatous disease.

At least ten counts were recorded for this clonotype. The chain couples TRBV7-8 to TRBJ2-7, with 7 nucleotides matching TRBD1. The CDR3 is 18 amino acids. Germline loops: CDR1 SGHVS, CDR2 FQNEAQ. Trimming removed 1 base from V and 0 bases from J; junction bases left unmatched: 12. The CDR3 here is CASSLEWDRYDRSYEQYF. CDR3 coding DNA: TGTGCCAGCAGCTTAGAATGGGACAGATATGATCGCTCCTACGAGCAGTACTTC.

This clonotype was counted ten times or more. The gene calls are TRBV24-1 and TRBJ2-1; the D gene is possibly TRBD1 (5 bases). The CDR3 has 16 residues. The germline V gene encodes CDR1 KGHDR and CDR2 SFDVKD. Trimming left V 4 bases short and J 1 base short, with 13 bases between. In nucleotides, the CDR3 is TGTGCCACCAGTGACCCCAGGGTGGGGTCCTACAATGAGCAGTTCTTC. Translating gives CATSDPRVGSYNEQFF.

The table lists this clonotype with many counts. V and J are TRBV7-9 and TRBJ2-5, with D perhaps being TRBD1 or TRBD2 (6 bases each). Germline V CDR1 and CDR2: SEHNR, FQNEAQ (reference sequence). V was shortened by 5 bases and J by 3 bases, with 16 bases between the two germline ends. The CDR3 totals 15 residues. In DNA, the CDR3 is TGTGCCAGCAGCCGTCGCCGGGGGCCCGAAGAGACCCAGTACTTC. It codes for CASSRRRGPEETQYF.

The chain couples TRBV9 to TRBJ2-3, with TRBD2 matching over 8 bases. Germline assignment: CDR1 SGDLS and CDR2 YYNGEE. J was trimmed by 2 bases and V by 4 bases; bases with no gene match: 9. The CDR3 runs 16 residues. The CDR3 protein is CASSSLAGGPTDTQYF. The CDR3 bases are TGTGCCAGCAGCAGTCTCGCGGGGGGCCCCACAGATACGCAGTATTTT.

This clonotype came up many times. The chain employs TRBV7-9 and TRBJ1-1, with D possibly TRBD1 on 6 matching bases. This CDR3 has 14 amino acids. The germline gives CDR1 SEHNR, CDR2 FQNEAQ (reference sequence). V lost 5 bases, J lost 0 bases, and 10 bases lay in between. The CDR3 is CASSVWTVNTEAFF. The CDR3 DNA is TGTGCCAGCAGCGTCTGGACAGTGAACACTGAAGCTTTCTTT.

This clonotype was seen repeatedly, ten times or more. The chain couples TRBV18 to TRBJ2-5; D is uncertain. CDR1 is KGHSH and CDR2 is LQKENI in the germline V gene. The V end lost 3 bases, the J end lost 5 bases, and 4 bases lay between the germline ends. The CDR3 is made up of 11 amino acids. The CDR3 here is CASSPGETQYF. CDR3 DNA: TGTGCCAGCTCACCTGGGGAGACCCAGTACTTC.

This clonotype is classed as medium-sized (0.01 to 0.1%). The rearrangement uses TRBV28 and TRBJ1-5; the match to TRBD1 covers 7 bases. Losses at the gene ends were 3 bases for V and 3 bases for J; bases not matched to a gene: 5. The CDR3 has 15 residues. CDR1 and CDR2 from the germline V gene are MDHEN and SYDVKM. In DNA, the CDR3 is TGTGCCAGCAGTTTTGGGACAGTTATCAATCAGCCCCAGCATTTT. Translated: CASSFGTVINQPQHF.